The T cell receptor beta chain described here comes from a study of blood T cell repertoires in COVID-19. At the level of the study: There were acute and convalescent COVID-19 samples, and they came from the United States, Italy and Spain.

This CDR3 has 10 amino acids. V shed 4 bases and J shed 5 bases, with 3 bases lying between them. The germline CDR1 and CDR2 sequences are SGHDN and FVKESK. The repertoire was sequenced with immunoSEQ multiplex PCR; TCRdb's copy has only in-frame clones and lacks some. The data contain over 100,000 clones, roughly 91% of them singletons. Sequencing used peripheral blood. The rearrangement joins TRBV14 to TRBJ2-7; D is unresolved. The sequence was collected from a human donor in a cohort sampled during active COVID-19. The CDR3 reads CASSLNEQYF. The CDR3 region has the DNA TGTGCCAGCAGCCTAAACGAGCAGTACTTC.